Listed below are T cell receptor beta chains from one sample, sequenced in a study of TIL therapy for anti-PD-1-resistant metastatic lung cancer. Measured with immunoSEQ multiplex PCR; TCRdb has only the in-frame clones, and not every one. The top ten hold 5% of the sample, which has tens of thousands of clones, around 86% seen once. Sequenced here: blood, sampled at baseline. The receptors stem from a person between 30 and 79 years old with non-small cell lung cancer. CDR3s include the opening cysteine and the closing phenylalanine or tryptophan. The order of the fields is V gene, D gene, clone size, J gene, CDR3 protein, CDR3 DNA. D genes are given only for firm matches. Where a row states a size, it is once, few, many or the class of an expanded clone; other rows omit it.

V gene: TRBV7-9; D gene: NA; clone size: few; J gene: TRBJ2-3; CDR3 protein: CASSQAGLTDTQYF; CDR3 DNA: TGTGCCAGCAGCCAAGCAGGGTTGACAGATACGCAGTATTTT
V gene: TRBV6-5; D gene: NA; clone size: NA; J gene: TRBJ1-2; CDR3 protein: CASSYSVGGYGYTF; CDR3 DNA: TGTGCCAGCAGTTACTCGGTTGGGGGCTATGGCTACACCTTC
V gene: TRBV7-3; D gene: NA; clone size: NA; J gene: TRBJ1-2; CDR3 protein: CASSNSPADNYGYTF; CDR3 DNA: TGTGCCAGCAGCAATAGTCCGGCAGACAACTATGGCTACACCTTC
V gene: TRBV6-5; D gene: NA; clone size: few; J gene: TRBJ2-7; CDR3 protein: CASSGSANHDEQYF; CDR3 DNA: TGTGCCAGCTCGGGCTCAGCGAACCACGACGAGCAGTACTTC
V gene: TRBV29-1; D gene: NA; clone size: NA; J gene: TRBJ1-2; CDR3 protein: CSVVARAGSYGYTF; CDR3 DNA: TGCAGCGTTGTGGCTCGGGCAGGGAGCTATGGCTACACCTTC
V gene: TRBV20-1; D gene: NA; clone size: NA; J gene: TRBJ2-3; CDR3 protein: CSAAPKWTQYF; CDR3 DNA: TGCAGTGCCGCCCCCAAGTGGACGCAGTATTTT
V gene: TRBV6-5; D gene: TRBD2; clone size: NA; J gene: TRBJ2-7; CDR3 protein: CASSLVAGDTYEQYF; CDR3 DNA: TGTGCCAGCAGTTTGGTAGCGGGTGATACCTACGAGCAGTACTTC
V gene: TRBV29-1; D gene: TRBD1; clone size: once; J gene: TRBJ2-3; CDR3 protein: CSVGAGGVDTQYF; CDR3 DNA: TGCAGCGTTGGGGCAGGGGGCGTAGATACGCAGTATTTT
V gene: TRBV16; D gene: TRBD1; clone size: NA; J gene: TRBJ2-7; CDR3 protein: CASSQIQGISEQYF; CDR3 DNA: TGTGCCAGCAGCCAAATACAGGGGATCTCCGAGCAGTACTTC
V gene: TRBV7-2; D gene: TRBD2; clone size: once; J gene: TRBJ2-7; CDR3 protein: CASSLEGTSFTYEQYF; CDR3 DNA: TGTGCCAGCAGCTTAGAGGGGACTAGCTTCACCTACGAGCAGTACTTC
V gene: TRBV6-6; D gene: TRBD1; clone size: NA; J gene: TRBJ2-7; CDR3 protein: CASSRRDRAGTSSYEQYF; CDR3 DNA: TGTGCCAGCAGCCGAAGGGACAGGGCGGGAACGAGCTCCTACGAGCAGTACTTC
V gene: TRBV7-9; D gene: NA; clone size: NA; J gene: TRBJ2-3; CDR3 protein: CASSWGSDTQYF; CDR3 DNA: TGTGCCAGCAGCTGGGGGTCAGATACGCAGTATTTT
V gene: TRBV7-9; D gene: NA; clone size: NA; J gene: TRBJ2-3; CDR3 protein: CASSGGSTDTQYF; CDR3 DNA: TGTGCCAGCTCCGGCGGGAGCACAGATACGCAGTATTTT
V gene: TRBV4-3; D gene: NA; clone size: once; J gene: TRBJ2-6; CDR3 protein: CASSQQGDHSGANVLTF; CDR3 DNA: TGCGCCAGCAGCCAACAGGGAGACCACTCTGGGGCCAACGTCCTGACTTTC
V gene: TRBV30; D gene: TRBD1; clone size: NA; J gene: TRBJ2-3; CDR3 protein: CAWSVGQGADTQYF; CDR3 DNA: TGTGCCTGGAGTGTTGGACAGGGGGCAGATACGCAGTATTTT
V gene: TRBV12-3/TRBV12-4; D gene: TRBD1; clone size: NA; J gene: TRBJ2-7; CDR3 protein: CASSLSDRAGQYF; CDR3 DNA: TGTGCCAGCAGTCTATCTGACAGGGCTGGGCAGTACTTC
V gene: TRBV19; D gene: NA; clone size: NA; J gene: TRBJ2-6; CDR3 protein: CASKLGRANVLTF; CDR3 DNA: TGTGCCAGTAAACTGGGGAGGGCCAACGTCCTGACTTTC
V gene: TRBV30; D gene: NA; clone size: NA; J gene: TRBJ1-6; CDR3 protein: CAWSAQTYNSPLHF; CDR3 DNA: TGTGCCTGGAGTGCCCAGACCTATAATTCACCCCTCCACTTT
V gene: TRBV11-2; D gene: NA; clone size: NA; J gene: TRBJ2-3; CDR3 protein: CASSLDADTQYF; CDR3 DNA: TGTGCCAGCAGCTTAGATGCAGATACGCAGTATTTT
V gene: TRBV10-2; D gene: NA; clone size: few; J gene: TRBJ2-7; CDR3 protein: CASRGSGEQYF; CDR3 DNA: TGCGCCAGCAGGGGCTCGGGGGAGCAGTACTTC
V gene: TRBV19; D gene: TRBD1; clone size: NA; J gene: TRBJ2-7; CDR3 protein: CASSIGPGQGLYEQYF; CDR3 DNA: TGTGCCAGTAGTATAGGGCCGGGACAGGGACTCTACGAGCAGTACTTC
V gene: TRBV7-6; D gene: NA; clone size: NA; J gene: TRBJ2-7; CDR3 protein: CASSLAKAGPPYF; CDR3 DNA: TGTGCCAGCAGCTTAGCGAAGGCGGGGCCTCCTTACTTC
V gene: TRBV9; D gene: NA; clone size: NA; J gene: TRBJ1-3; CDR3 protein: CASSVAPEGPSGNTIYF; CDR3 DNA: TGTGCCAGCAGCGTAGCTCCAGAGGGGCCTTCTGGAAACACCATATATTTT
V gene: TRBV12-3/TRBV12-4; D gene: NA; clone size: NA; J gene: TRBJ2-4; CDR3 protein: CASSLGLLDIQYF; CDR3 DNA: TGTGCCAGCAGTTTAGGGCTACTGGACATTCAGTACTTC
V gene: TRBV7-2; D gene: TRBD1; clone size: once; J gene: TRBJ2-5; CDR3 protein: CASSTVGTGALQETQYF; CDR3 DNA: TGTGCCAGCAGCACAGTAGGGACAGGGGCCCTCCAAGAGACCCAGTACTTC
V gene: TRBV6-2/TRBV6-3; D gene: TRBD1; clone size: few; J gene: TRBJ1-1; CDR3 protein: CASSHDREAEAFF; CDR3 DNA: TGTGCCAGCAGCCACGACAGGGAGGCTGAAGCTTTCTTT
V gene: TRBV28; D gene: NA; clone size: NA; J gene: TRBJ1-4; CDR3 protein: CASSLNSDEKLFF; CDR3 DNA: TGTGCCAGCAGTTTAAATTCCGATGAAAAACTGTTTTTT
V gene: TRBV29-1; D gene: TRBD1; clone size: once; J gene: TRBJ2-7; CDR3 protein: CSAVDGTESYEQYF; CDR3 DNA: TGCAGCGCCGTCGACGGGACAGAGTCCTACGAGCAGTACTTC
V gene: TRBV28; D gene: NA; clone size: few; J gene: TRBJ1-5; CDR3 protein: CASSSSQGGNQPQHF; CDR3 DNA: TGTGCCAGCAGTTCCTCTCAGGGAGGCAATCAGCCCCAGCATTTT
V gene: TRBV4-3; D gene: NA; clone size: few; J gene: TRBJ2-2; CDR3 protein: CASSQAGVTGELFF; CDR3 DNA: TGCGCCAGCAGCCAGGCCGGGGTCACCGGGGAGCTGTTTTTT
V gene: TRBV19; D gene: NA; clone size: NA; J gene: TRBJ2-7; CDR3 protein: CASTQGGLGGSYEQYF; CDR3 DNA: TGTGCCAGTACCCAGGGGGGCCTCGGGGGCTCCTACGAGCAGTACTTC
V gene: TRBV18; D gene: TRBD2; clone size: NA; J gene: TRBJ2-5; CDR3 protein: CASSTLAGGYQETQYF; CDR3 DNA: TGTGCCAGCTCCACTCTAGCGGGAGGGTACCAAGAGACCCAGTACTTC
V gene: TRBV6-5; D gene: NA; clone size: NA; J gene: TRBJ1-1; CDR3 protein: CASGPRGDTEAFF; CDR3 DNA: TGTGCCAGCGGACCCCGGGGGGACACTGAAGCTTTCTTT
V gene: TRBV27; D gene: TRBD1; clone size: NA; J gene: TRBJ2-7; CDR3 protein: CASSWGQGLSEQYF; CDR3 DNA: TGTGCCAGCAGTTGGGGACAGGGACTTAGCGAGCAGTACTTC
V gene: TRBV5-6; D gene: NA; clone size: NA; J gene: TRBJ2-3; CDR3 protein: CASSYGLRDTQYF; CDR3 DNA: TGTGCCAGCAGCTACGGACTGAGAGATACGCAGTATTTT
V gene: TRBV7-2; D gene: NA; clone size: once; J gene: TRBJ1-2; CDR3 protein: CASSLGSGVYGYTF; CDR3 DNA: TGTGCCAGCAGCTTAGGTTCAGGAGTTTATGGCTACACCTTC
V gene: TRBV19; D gene: TRBD2; clone size: NA; J gene: TRBJ2-5; CDR3 protein: CASSMPGGQETQYF; CDR3 DNA: TGTGCCAGTAGTATGCCGGGAGGGCAAGAGACCCAGTACTTC
V gene: TRBV11-2; D gene: NA; clone size: NA; J gene: TRBJ2-3; CDR3 protein: CASSLGDTQYF; CDR3 DNA: TGTGCCAGCAGCTTGGGAGATACGCAGTATTTT
V gene: TRBV7-8; D gene: NA; clone size: NA; J gene: TRBJ1-5; CDR3 protein: CASSLGLQPQHF; CDR3 DNA: TGTGCCAGCAGCTTAGGTCTTCAGCCCCAGCATTTT
V gene: TRBV27; D gene: NA; clone size: NA; J gene: TRBJ1-4; CDR3 protein: CASSLWGAGGEKLFF; CDR3 DNA: TGTGCCAGCAGTTTATGGGGGGCCGGAGGTGAAAAACTGTTTTTT
V gene: TRBV28; D gene: NA; clone size: NA; J gene: TRBJ1-5; CDR3 protein: CASSLRLSGDQPQHF; CDR3 DNA: TGTGCCAGCAGTTTACGTCTTTCAGGGGATCAGCCCCAGCATTTT
V gene: TRBV9; D gene: NA; clone size: NA; J gene: TRBJ2-3; CDR3 protein: CASSVEGTLSTDTQYF; CDR3 DNA: TGTGCCAGCAGCGTAGAGGGGACACTCAGCACAGATACGCAGTATTTT
V gene: TRBV29-1; D gene: TRBD1; clone size: NA; J gene: TRBJ1-2; CDR3 protein: CSALDRAGYGYTF; CDR3 DNA: TGCAGCGCCCTCGACAGGGCCGGCTATGGCTACACCTTC
V gene: TRBV5-6; D gene: TRBD2; clone size: few; J gene: TRBJ2-3; CDR3 protein: CASSAVAGAKTDTQYF; CDR3 DNA: TGTGCCAGCAGTGCCGTAGCGGGAGCCAAGACAGATACGCAGTATTTT
V gene: TRBV4-2; D gene: NA; clone size: NA; J gene: TRBJ2-3; CDR3 protein: CASSQGGDTQYF; CDR3 DNA: TGTGCCAGCAGCCAAGGAGGGGATACGCAGTATTTT
V gene: TRBV7-9; D gene: NA; clone size: few; J gene: TRBJ2-6; CDR3 protein: CASSWGELSGANVLTF; CDR3 DNA: TGTGCCAGCAGCTGGGGAGAGCTCTCTGGGGCCAACGTCCTGACTTTC
V gene: TRBV10-3; D gene: NA; clone size: NA; J gene: TRBJ2-3; CDR3 protein: CAPRRTGGSTDTQYF; CDR3 DNA: TGTGCCCCACGTCGTACGGGGGGCAGCACAGATACGCAGTATTTT
V gene: TRBV6-5; D gene: TRBD1; clone size: NA; J gene: TRBJ2-5; CDR3 protein: CASQLLDRGTQYF; CDR3 DNA: TGTGCCAGCCAACTACTGGACAGGGGGACCCAGTACTTC
V gene: TRBV5-1; D gene: NA; clone size: NA; J gene: TRBJ1-4; CDR3 protein: CASSLGQIERGEKLFF; CDR3 DNA: TGCGCCAGCAGCCTAGGACAGATTGAGAGAGGTGAAAAACTGTTTTTT
V gene: TRBV21-1; D gene: NA; clone size: NA; J gene: TRBJ1-6; CDR3 protein: CASSKGGGNSPLHF; CDR3 DNA: TGTGCCAGCAGCAAAGGTGGGGGTAACTCACCCCTCCACTTT
V gene: TRBV7-9; D gene: NA; clone size: NA; J gene: TRBJ1-5; CDR3 protein: CASSLSIVQPQHF; CDR3 DNA: TGTGCCAGCAGCTTATCGATAGTTCAGCCCCAGCATTTT
V gene: TRBV19; D gene: NA; clone size: once; J gene: TRBJ1-5; CDR3 protein: CASITLRHGKYSNQPQHF; CDR3 DNA: TGTGCCAGTATAACCCTTCGCCATGGGAAATATAGCAATCAGCCCCAGCATTTT
V gene: TRBV30; D gene: NA; clone size: NA; J gene: TRBJ1-3; CDR3 protein: CAWKGSGNTIYF; CDR3 DNA: TGTGCCTGGAAGGGCTCTGGAAACACCATATATTTT
V gene: TRBV19; D gene: TRBD2; clone size: few; J gene: TRBJ2-2; CDR3 protein: CASSILAGGSINTGELFF; CDR3 DNA: TGTGCCAGTAGTATTTTGGCGGGAGGTAGCATAAACACCGGGGAGCTGTTTTTT
V gene: TRBV7-9; D gene: TRBD1; clone size: NA; J gene: TRBJ2-7; CDR3 protein: CASSPRDRGSYEQYF; CDR3 DNA: TGTGCCAGCAGCCCTCGGGACAGGGGCTCCTACGAGCAGTACTTC